These T cell receptor beta chains were read from a single sample in a study of T-cell memory formation after mild COVID-19. TCRdb recomputed calls from the 5' RACE reads with MiXCR, one row per CDR3 protein. The sample contains 400,000 or so distinct CDR3 sequences, 21% of which appear only once. The sample consisted of PBMCs or a T cell subset sorted from them (not recorded which). All receptors derive from an adult woman who had mild COVID-19 (a few samples of this study predate the infection). Cell type and time point are not known. Each CDR3 is given without its conserved first and last residue.

J | V | CDR3
TRBJ1-1 | TRBV6-1 | ASSEVNRNEAF
TRBJ1-2 | TRBV25-1 | ASSERSDSYGYT
TRBJ1-3 | TRBV5-1 | ASSPVSGGGNTTY
TRBJ2-3 | TRBV27 | ASSLLYTDTQY
TRBJ2-3 | TRBV24-1 | ATSEATGVATDTQY
TRBJ2-7 | TRBV19 | ASSSGLAGNYEQY
TRBJ2-5 | TRBV9 | ASSVAGTGLDQETQY
TRBJ2-7 | TRBV5-1 | ASSLGRLWDPYEQY
TRBJ2-1 | TRBV10-3 | AISDRGGYNEQF
TRBJ2-2 | TRBV5-1 | ASRLTDGDTGELF
TRBJ2-5 | TRBV29-1 | SAASGPQETQY
TRBJ2-5 | TRBV24-1 | ATSDYGRDRGVVTRETQY
TRBJ2-3 | TRBV12-3/TRBV12-4 | ASRYADTQY
TRBJ2-1 | TRBV15 | ATKGESSYNEQF
TRBJ1-2 | TRBV24-1 | ATSDWTGRSYGYT
TRBJ2-7 | TRBV27 | ATSLASGVIYEQY
TRBJ2-1 | TRBV9 | ASSVARRGREGREAYNEQF
TRBJ1-6 | TRBV5-1 | ASSSLGGDANSPLH
TRBJ2-7 | TRBV4-1 | ASSQDPDNAYEQY
TRBJ2-5 | TRBV4-1 | ASSPAGGVRETQY
TRBJ2-7 | TRBV7-9 | ASSGTLYEQY
TRBJ2-3 | TRBV24-1 | ATSDLTGVIAGAVTDTQY
TRBJ1-1 | TRBV12-3/TRBV12-4 | ASSLITGSEKAF
TRBJ2-1 | TRBV7-2 | ASSSPNYNEQF
TRBJ2-7 | TRBV30 | AWSVFEPEYEQY
TRBJ2-7 | TRBV10-3 | AISESFSPQGGYEQY
TRBJ2-1 | TRBV7-6 | ASSPGTSLGEQF
TRBJ1-2 | TRBV7-2 | ASSLEVTGAGYT
TRBJ1-5 | TRBV6-5 | ASSYGYSTQPQH
TRBJ2-3 | TRBV10-3 | ATGLAGTDTQY
TRBJ2-7 | TRBV6-5 | ASSYLGREYEQY